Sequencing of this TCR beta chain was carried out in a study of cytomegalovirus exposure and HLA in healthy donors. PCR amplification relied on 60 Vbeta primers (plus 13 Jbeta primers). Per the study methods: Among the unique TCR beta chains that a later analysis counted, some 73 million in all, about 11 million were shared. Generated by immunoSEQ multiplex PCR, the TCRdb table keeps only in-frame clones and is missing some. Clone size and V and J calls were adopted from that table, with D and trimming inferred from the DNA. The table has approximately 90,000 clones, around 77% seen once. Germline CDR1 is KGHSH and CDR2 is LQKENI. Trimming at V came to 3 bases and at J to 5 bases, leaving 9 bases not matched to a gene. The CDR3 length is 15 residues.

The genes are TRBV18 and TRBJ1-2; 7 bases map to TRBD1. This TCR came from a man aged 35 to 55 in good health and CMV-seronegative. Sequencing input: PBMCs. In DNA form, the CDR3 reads TGTGCCAGCTCACCGCAGTCCGGGACAGCGTATGGCTACACCTTC. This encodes CASSPQSGTAYGYTF.